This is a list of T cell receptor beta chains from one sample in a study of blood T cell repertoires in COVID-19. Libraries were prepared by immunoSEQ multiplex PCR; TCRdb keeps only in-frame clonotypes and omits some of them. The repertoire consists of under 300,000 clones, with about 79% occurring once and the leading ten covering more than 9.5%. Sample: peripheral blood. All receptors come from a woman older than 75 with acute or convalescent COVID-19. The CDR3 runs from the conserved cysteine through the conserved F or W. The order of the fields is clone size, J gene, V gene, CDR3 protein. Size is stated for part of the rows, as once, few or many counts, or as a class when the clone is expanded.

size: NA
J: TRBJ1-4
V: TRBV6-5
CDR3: CASTRTGYNEKLFF

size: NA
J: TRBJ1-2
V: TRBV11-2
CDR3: CASSPGQSYGYTF

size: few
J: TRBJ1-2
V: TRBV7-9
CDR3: CASSSGQFNYGYTF

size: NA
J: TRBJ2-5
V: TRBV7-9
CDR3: CASSLSTSGRETQYF

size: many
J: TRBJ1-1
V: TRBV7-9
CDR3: CASSPDRGYTEAFF

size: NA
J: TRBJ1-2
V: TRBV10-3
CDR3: CAISGAGEGYGYTF

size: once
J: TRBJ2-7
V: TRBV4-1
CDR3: CASSQGGLGEEQYF

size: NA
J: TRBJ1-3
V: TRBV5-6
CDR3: CASSLWGARNTIYF

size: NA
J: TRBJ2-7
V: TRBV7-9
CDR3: CASSLVGRGDEQYF

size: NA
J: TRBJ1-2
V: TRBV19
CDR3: CASSPTLGGSGYTF

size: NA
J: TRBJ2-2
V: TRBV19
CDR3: CASIPTGNTGELFF

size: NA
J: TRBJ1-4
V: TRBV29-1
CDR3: CSVEAPGTGNEKLFF

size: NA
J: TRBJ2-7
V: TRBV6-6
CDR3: CASSYSPGQGAHEQYF

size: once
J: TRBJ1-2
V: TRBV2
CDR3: CASSQGQAYGYTF

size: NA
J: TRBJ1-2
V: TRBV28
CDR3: CASSLTLPSSAANGYTF

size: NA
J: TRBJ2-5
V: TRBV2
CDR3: CASSEIQETQYF

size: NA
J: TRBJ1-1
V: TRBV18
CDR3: CASSPTPGDTEAFF

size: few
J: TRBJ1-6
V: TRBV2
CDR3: CASSVSGVTLHF

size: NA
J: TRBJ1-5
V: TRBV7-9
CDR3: CASSLPGNQPQHF

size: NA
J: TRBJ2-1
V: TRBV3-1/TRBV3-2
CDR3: CASSLGGSGGHNPYNEQFF

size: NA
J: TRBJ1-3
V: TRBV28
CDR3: CASSFRTYRNTIYF

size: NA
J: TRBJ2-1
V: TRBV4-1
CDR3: CASSQGIGGGAEQFF

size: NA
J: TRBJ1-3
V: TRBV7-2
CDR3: CASSLSGIGPGNTIYF

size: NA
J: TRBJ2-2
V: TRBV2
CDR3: CASHRRPDTGELFF

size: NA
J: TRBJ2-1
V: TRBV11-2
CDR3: CASTRTSGYNEQFF

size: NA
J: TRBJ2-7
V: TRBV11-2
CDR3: CASSSVGTPFYEQYF

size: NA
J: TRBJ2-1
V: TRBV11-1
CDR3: CASSSLGASGVNEQFF

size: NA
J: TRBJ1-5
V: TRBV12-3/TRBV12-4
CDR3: CASSSELNQPQHF

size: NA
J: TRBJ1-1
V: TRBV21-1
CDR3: CASSNIRESWTEAFF

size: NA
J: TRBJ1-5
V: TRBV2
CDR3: CASNGASNQPQHF

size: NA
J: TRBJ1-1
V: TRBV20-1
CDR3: CSAGGEGNTEAFF

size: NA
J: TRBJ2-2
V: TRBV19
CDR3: CASTGQGNTGELFF

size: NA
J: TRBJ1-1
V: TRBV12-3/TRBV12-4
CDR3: CASSPNRAGAFF

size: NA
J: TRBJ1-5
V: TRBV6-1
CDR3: CASSDTAYSNQPQHF

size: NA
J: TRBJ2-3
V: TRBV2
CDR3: CASREGTGTDTQYF

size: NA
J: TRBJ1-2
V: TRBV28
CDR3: CASSSDRNYGYTF

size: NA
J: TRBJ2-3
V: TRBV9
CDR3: CASSVGGGPDTQYF

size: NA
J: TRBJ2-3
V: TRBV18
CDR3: CASSRGDTQYF

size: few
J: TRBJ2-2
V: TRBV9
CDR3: CASSVVPGTGELFF

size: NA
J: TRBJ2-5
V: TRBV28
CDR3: CASSLPQRVQETQYF